The source of this T cell receptor beta chain is a study of cytomegalovirus exposure and HLA in healthy donors. Overall study results and limits: A prior analysis recorded that most TCR beta V segments were productive about 90% or about 30% of the time. TCR association rates varied by HLA locus in a later analysis, with DRB1 highest and HLA-C lowest. Among TCR beta chains, those listed as cytomegalovirus-associated numbered roughly 150.

The CDR3 loop spans 17 amino acids. V trimming: 1 base; J trimming: 9 bases; junction bases outside the gene matches: 16. Germline CDR1 is SNHLY and CDR2 is FYNNEI. Vbeta (60) and Jbeta (13) primers were used in the PCR. Clones were read by immunoSEQ multiplex PCR, and TCRdb kept only the in-frame ones, dropping some. The data hold roughly 260,000 clones, with roughly 86% observed a single time. These donors, healthy bone marrow donors, were studied. A remark on this clone: The antigen is not known.

V usage is TRBV2 and J usage is TRBJ2-7; the match to TRBD2 covers 9 bases. Sequenced material: PBMCs. This clonotype was sampled from a woman between 40 and 55 years old in good health and CMV-seropositive. The CDR3: CASSEDPAGGPEARQYF. CDR3 bases: TGTGCCAGCAGTGAAGATCCAGCGGGAGGCCCTGAGGCTCGGCAGTACTTC.